This T cell receptor (beta chain) comes out of a study of T cell responses to AZD1222 COVID-19 vaccine. Study-wide results and limits: When two AZD1222 doses had been given, Spike-specific TCR breadth and depth rose. The number of AZD1222 recipients seropositive at baseline was only five or six. Spike as a whole was targeted by vaccine-associated CD4 TCRs, dominant at 160-218 and 743-854.

Trimming cost V 3 bases and J 0 bases, with 6 bases left between them. This CDR3 is 14 amino acids long. The germline V gene has CDR1 ENHRY and CDR2 SYGVKD. Some clones are missing from TCRdb's copy, which holds only in-frame ones; the method was immunoSEQ multiplex PCR. The repertoire holds 140,000 to 150,000 clones, with 88% as singletons. A note on this clone: Its antigen is undetermined.

The chain links TRBV10-3 to TRBJ1-3; no clear D gene. This specimen was peripheral blood, taken 28 days after the second dose of the MenACWY control vaccine. The clonotype originates from an adult who received the MenACWY meningococcal vaccine as a control. The CDR3 DNA sequence: TGTGCCATCAGTGACACCAACTCTGGAAACACCATATATTTT. It yields the protein CAISDTNSGNTIYF.